Listed here is a single T cell receptor (beta chain). Sequencing of TCR beta was carried out in blood CD8+ and CD4+ T cells. The multiple sclerosis control group was made up of treatment-naive patients with stable or active relapsing-remitting disease. While CD8+ and CD4+ T cells were isolated negatively, TEMRA cells were enriched by FACS. Random hexamers served to reverse transcribe about 0.5 to 1 ug RNA. Amplification of TCR beta CDR3 was carried out by immunoSEQ multiplex PCR, which covered 54 Vbeta and 13 Jbeta segments. TCRdb passed the immunoSEQ multiplex PCR reads through MiXCR, listing each CDR3 protein once. Of some 300,000 distinct CDR3 sequences detected, 80% to 90% appear once; the ten largest clones hold over 0.09%. These data are taken from a study of CD8 T cells in Susac syndrome. The germline CDR1 and CDR2 sequences are MNHEY and SMNVEV (reference sequence). The CDR3 spans 13 residues. V was trimmed by 3 bases and J by 3 bases, leaving 9 bases between them.

This sequence was found in a human donor with multiple sclerosis. Sequenced sample: CD8+ T cells from PBMCs. The chain employs TRBV27 and TRBJ2-7; D remains unclear. CDR3 bases: TGTGCCAGCAGTTTGGTAGGGCGCTACGAGCAGTACTTC. It translates to CASSLVGRYEQYF.